The clone carrying this T cell receptor (beta chain) was counted at least ten times. Its antigen remains unknown. The study made its TCR cDNA through 5'RACE template switching. That step introduced a universal primer site along with UMIs. MiXCR, run by TCRdb on the 5' RACE reads, gives a single entry per CDR3 protein. The sample holds some 130,000 distinct CDR3 sequences, 5% to 7.5% seen once. The CDR3 consists of 15 residues. V was shortened by 6 bases and J by 1 base, with 14 bases between the two germline ends. The source of the sample is a study of T cells after yellow fever vaccination. Points from the study as a whole: Weaker, the secondary response had a peak occurring faster, on day 5 versus 15. Few clonotypes appeared in both CD4 and CD8 compartments.

Material: CD4+ T cells sorted from PBMCs, obtained 10 days after the yellow fever booster vaccination. The clonotype originates from a man aged 25 to 40 who received the YFV17D yellow fever vaccine. The genes are TRBV12-3 or TRBV12-4 and TRBJ2-3, with D perhaps matching TRBD2 (6 bases). The CDR3 region has the DNA TGTGCCAGCAGGTTCTCTAGCGACGGCACAGATACGCAGTATTTT. It codes for CASRFSSDGTDTQYF.